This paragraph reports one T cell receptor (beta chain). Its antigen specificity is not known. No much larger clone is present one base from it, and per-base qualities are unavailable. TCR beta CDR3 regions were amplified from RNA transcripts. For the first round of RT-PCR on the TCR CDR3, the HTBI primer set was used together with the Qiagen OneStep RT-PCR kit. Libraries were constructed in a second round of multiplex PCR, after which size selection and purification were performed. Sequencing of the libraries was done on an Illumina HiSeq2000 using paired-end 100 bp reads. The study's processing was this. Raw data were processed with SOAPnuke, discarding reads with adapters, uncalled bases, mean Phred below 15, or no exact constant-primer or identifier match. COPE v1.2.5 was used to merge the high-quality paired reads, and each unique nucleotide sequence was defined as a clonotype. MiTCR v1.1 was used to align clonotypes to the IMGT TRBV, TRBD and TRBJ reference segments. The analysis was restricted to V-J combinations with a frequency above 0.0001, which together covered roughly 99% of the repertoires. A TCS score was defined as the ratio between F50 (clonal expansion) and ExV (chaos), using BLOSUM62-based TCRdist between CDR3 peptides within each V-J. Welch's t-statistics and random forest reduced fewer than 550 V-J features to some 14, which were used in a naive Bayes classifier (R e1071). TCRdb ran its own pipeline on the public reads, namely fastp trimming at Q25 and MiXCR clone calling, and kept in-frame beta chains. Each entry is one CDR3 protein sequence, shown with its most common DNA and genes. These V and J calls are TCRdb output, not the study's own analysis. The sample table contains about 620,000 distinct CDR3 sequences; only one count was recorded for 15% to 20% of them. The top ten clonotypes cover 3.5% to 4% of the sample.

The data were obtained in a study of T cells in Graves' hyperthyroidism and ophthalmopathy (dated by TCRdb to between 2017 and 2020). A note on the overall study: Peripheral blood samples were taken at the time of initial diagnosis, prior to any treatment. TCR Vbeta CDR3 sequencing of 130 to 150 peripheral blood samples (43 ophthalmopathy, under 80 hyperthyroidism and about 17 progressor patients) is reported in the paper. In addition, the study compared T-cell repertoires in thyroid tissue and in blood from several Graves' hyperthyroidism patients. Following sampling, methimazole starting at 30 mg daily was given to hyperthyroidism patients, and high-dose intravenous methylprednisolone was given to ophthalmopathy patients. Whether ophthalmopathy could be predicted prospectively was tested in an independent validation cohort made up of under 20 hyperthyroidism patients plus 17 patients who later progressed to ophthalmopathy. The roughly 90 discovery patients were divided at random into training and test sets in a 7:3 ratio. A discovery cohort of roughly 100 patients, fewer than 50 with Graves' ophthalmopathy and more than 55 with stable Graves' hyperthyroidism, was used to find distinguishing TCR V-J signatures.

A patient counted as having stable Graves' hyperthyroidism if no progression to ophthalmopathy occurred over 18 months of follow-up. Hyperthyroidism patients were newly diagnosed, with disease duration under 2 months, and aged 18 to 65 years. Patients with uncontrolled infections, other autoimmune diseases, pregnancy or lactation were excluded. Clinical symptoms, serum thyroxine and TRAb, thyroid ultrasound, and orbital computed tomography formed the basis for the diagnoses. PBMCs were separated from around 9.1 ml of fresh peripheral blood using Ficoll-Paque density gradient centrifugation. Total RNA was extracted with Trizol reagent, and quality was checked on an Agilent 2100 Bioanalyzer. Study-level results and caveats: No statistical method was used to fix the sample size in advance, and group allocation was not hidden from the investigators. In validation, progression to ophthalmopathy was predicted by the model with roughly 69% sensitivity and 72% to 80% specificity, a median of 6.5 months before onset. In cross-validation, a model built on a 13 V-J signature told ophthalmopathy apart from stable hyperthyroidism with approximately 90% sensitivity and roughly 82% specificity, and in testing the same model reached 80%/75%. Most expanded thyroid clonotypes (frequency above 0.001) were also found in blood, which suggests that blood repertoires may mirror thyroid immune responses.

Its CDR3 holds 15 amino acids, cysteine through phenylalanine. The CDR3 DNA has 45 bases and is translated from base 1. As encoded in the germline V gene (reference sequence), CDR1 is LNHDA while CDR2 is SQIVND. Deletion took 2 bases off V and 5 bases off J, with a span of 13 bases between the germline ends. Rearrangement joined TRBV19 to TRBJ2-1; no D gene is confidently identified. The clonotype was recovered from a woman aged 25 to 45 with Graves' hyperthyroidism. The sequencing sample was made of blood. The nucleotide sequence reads TGTGCCAGTAGTATATCCGGATTGAACCACAATGAGCAGTTCTTC. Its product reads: CASSISGLNHNEQFF.